Following are 10 T cell receptor beta chains from one sample sequenced in a study of blood T cell repertoires in COVID-19 (dated by TCRdb to the early 2020s). Libraries were prepared through the immunoSEQ multiplex PCR assay. TCRdb's version of the immuneACCESS table is confined to in-frame rearrangements and falls short of the full clone set. An unresolved V gene accounts for under half of the shortfall where checked; the remainder is of unknown origin. This sample comprises 70,000 to 85,000 clones, roughly four fifths of them detected only once. Less than 15% of the sample is in the top ten clones. Material: peripheral blood. These receptor sequences come from an elderly man with acute or convalescent COVID-19.

The rearrangement links TRBV3-1 (or the pseudogene TRBV3-2) to TRBJ2-2, with 11 bases lining up with TRBD2. V lost 4 bases and J lost 4; bases outside the gene matches: 11. CDR3 size: 18 residues. Germline CDR1 LGHDT, CDR2 YNNKEL (reference sequence). The CDR3 protein is CASSPRGSGGAGTGELFF. For the CDR3, the DNA is TGTGCCAGCAGCCCTCGCGGTAGCGGGGGGGCAGGCACCGGGGAGCTGTTTTTT.

This clone has only one observation. The chain combines TRBV2 with TRBJ2-7; TRBD1 agrees at 10 bases. In germline, CDR1 is SNHLY, CDR2 FYNNEI. The CDR3 spans 14 residues. J was trimmed by 2 bases and V by 8 bases; bases with no gene match: 6. CDR3 DNA: TGTGCCAGCGACCCCGGGACAGGGGCCTACGAGCAGTACTTC. It encodes CASDPGTGAYEQYF.

This clone is labeled medium-sized. The genes are TRBV7-9 and TRBJ1-1; 8 positions agree with TRBD1. Trimming at V came to 6 bases and at J to 6 bases, leaving 0 bases not matched to a gene. The CDR3 is 11 amino acids. From germline, CDR1 is SEHNR and CDR2 FQNEAQ (reference sequence). CDR3 amino acids: CASRQGAEAFF. In DNA form, the CDR3 reads TGTGCCAGCAGACAGGGGGCTGAAGCTTTCTTT.

This sequence joins TRBV4-1 and TRBJ1-4; D is ambiguous. CDR1 and CDR2 (germline): MGHRA, YSYEKL. CDR3 size: 15 residues. The germline V and J ends were trimmed by 2 bases and 7 bases, with 14 bases remaining between them. The CDR3 nucleotides read TGCGCCAGCAGCCAAAGCTCGGTACGCGGTGAAAAACTGTTTTTT. Protein: CASSQSSVRGEKLFF.

This chain's CDR3 is CASSLGREYTGELFF. Written as DNA, the CDR3 is TGCGCCAGCAGCTTGGGCAGGGAATACACCGGGGAGCTGTTTTTT. V usage is TRBV5-1 and J usage is TRBJ2-2; perhaps TRBD1 as D (5 bases). V was shortened by 0 bases and J by 3 bases, with 9 bases between the two germline ends. The CDR3 runs to 15 residues. The germline V gene encodes CDR1 SGHRS and CDR2 YFSETQ. The full variable domain, in which reference TRBV5-1 and TRBJ2-2 provide the parts outside the CDR3, is KAGVTQTPRYLIKTRGQQVTLSCSPISGHRSVSWYQQTPGQGLQFLFEYFSETQRNKGNFPGRFSGRQFSNSRSEMNVSTLELGDSALYLCASSLGREYTGELFFGEGSRLTVL.

The V gene is TRBV7-2, the J gene TRBJ2-7; perhaps TRBD1 as D (6 bases). The CDR3 contains 13 residues. V was trimmed by 7 bases and J by 6 bases, leaving 16 bases between them. Germline loops: CDR1 SGHTA, CDR2 FQGNSA. CDR3 coding DNA: TGTGCCAGCACCTTTACAGGGAGCAGCGAGCAGTACTTC. Protein: CASTFTGSSEQYF. Using reference TRBV7-2 and TRBJ2-7 for the parts outside the CDR3, the full variable domain is GAGVSQSPSNKVTEKGKDVELRCDPISGHTALYWYRQSLGQGLEFLIYFQGNSAPDKSGLPSDRFSAERTGGSVSTLTIQRTQQEDSAVYLCASTFTGSSEQYFGPGTRLTVT.

The rearrangement uses TRBV19 and TRBJ2-3; 9 positions agree with TRBD1. The germline gives CDR1 LNHDA, CDR2 SQIVND (reference sequence). V trimming: 6 bases; J trimming: 6 bases; junction bases outside the gene matches: 7. This CDR3 spans 14 amino acids. The CDR3 region is CASSPTGGYDTQYF. The CDR3 DNA reads TGTGCCAGTAGCCCAACAGGGGGCTATGATACGCAGTATTTT.

The CDR3 DNA is TGTGCCAGCAGCTTAGGACGGGATACTCGTAGGGATGAGCAGTTCTTC. This encodes CASSLGRDTRRDEQFF. The chain links TRBV7-3 to TRBJ2-1, with a possible D match to TRBD2 (5 bases). Germline V gives CDR1 SGHTA, CDR2 FQGTGA. The CDR3 totals 16 residues. Trimming stripped 2 bases from V and 8 bases from J, with 19 bases between.

The rearrangement uses TRBV15 and TRBJ2-6; D gene unclear. CDR1 is LNHNV and CDR2 is YYDKDF in the germline V gene (reference sequence). V lost 0 bases, J lost 4 bases, and 13 bases lay in between. The CDR3 length is 17 residues. The CDR3: CATSRDLAGSGANVLTF. CDR3 bases: TGTGCCACCAGCAGAGATCTTGCCGGGTCCGGGGCCAACGTCCTGACTTTC. Combining the CDR3 with reference TRBV15 and TRBJ2-6 gives the whole variable domain DAMVIQNPRYQVTQFGKPVTLSCSQTLNHNVMYWYQQKSSQAPKLLFHYYDKDFNNEADTPDNFQSRRPNTSFCFLDIRSPGLGDTAMYLCATSRDLAGSGANVLTFGAGSRLTVL.

The chain recombines TRBV6-6 with TRBJ2-3; a weak D match, TRBD2 (7 bases). Germline assignment: CDR1 MNHNY and CDR2 SVGAGI (reference sequence). Trimming left V 6 bases short and J 10 bases short, with 20 bases between. The CDR3 is 14 residues long. The CDR3 spells CASSNGGTSGAQYF. The CDR3 region has the DNA TGTGCCAGCAGCAACGGGGGGACTTCAGGGGCGCAGTATTTT.